This is a list of T cell receptor beta chains from one sample in a study of CD8 T cells in ankylosing spondylitis. In TCRdb, the 5' RACE reads were re-called with MiXCR into one record per CDR3 protein. The sample comprises more than 250,000 distinct CDR3 sequences, roughly 8% of which are singletons, and 14% to 15% rests with the top ten. Sequencing was done on a sample of blood, either unsorted or a sorted T cell fraction (not recorded which). These receptors were taken from a male donor with ankylosing spondylitis. CDR3s include the opening cysteine and the closing phenylalanine or tryptophan. The order of the fields is V gene, clone size, J gene, D gene, CDR3 DNA, CDR3 protein. The D gene is left open where the match is weak. The size of a clone is reported for some rows only, either as once, few or many, or as a class for expanded clones.

>TRBV18|-|TRBJ2-1|TRBD1
TGTGCCAGCTCAGCGGGACAGGCCCTCTACAATGAGCAGTTCTTC
CASSAGQALYNEQFF
>TRBV29-1|many|TRBJ2-1|-
TGCAGCGTTGAGGTGGGCCTCTCCAATGAGCAGTTCTTC
CSVEVGLSNEQFF
>TRBV7-2|-|TRBJ2-2|TRBD1
TGTGCCAGCAGCTTAGCCGCCGGGACAGAGAACACCGGGGAGCTGTTTTTT
CASSLAAGTENTGELFF
>TRBV27|-|TRBJ2-7|TRBD2
TGTGCCAGCAGGCCACTAGCGGGGTACTCCTACGAGCAGTACTTC
CASRPLAGYSYEQYF
>TRBV7-9|few|TRBJ2-3|TRBD2
TGTGCCAGCAGCTTAGCCGGCGCGGGAGGGCCTGGTACGCAGTATTTT
CASSLAGAGGPGTQYF
>TRBV6-1|-|TRBJ2-1|TRBD2
TGTGCCAGCAGGATTCTAGCGGCATACAATGAGCAGTTCTTC
CASRILAAYNEQFF
>TRBV9|-|TRBJ2-7|-
TGTGCCAGCAGCGTAACGAGCGGCCCCTACGAGCAGTACTTC
CASSVTSGPYEQYF
>TRBV9|many|TRBJ1-2|-
TGTGCCAGCAGCGTAGCCATGGATCTAAACTATGGCTACACCTTC
CASSVAMDLNYGYTF
>TRBV28|-|TRBJ1-4|-
TGTGCCAGCAGTTTAGGGACCGAAAATGAAAAACTGTTTTTT
CASSLGTENEKLFF
>TRBV5-1|many|TRBJ1-4|TRBD1
TGCGCCAGCACGGCCGCCCTGACAGGGGCGGGTGAAAAACTGTTTTTT
CASTAALTGAGEKLFF
>TRBV24-1|-|TRBJ2-2|TRBD2
TGTGCCACCAGTGATTCGGGACTAGCGGGAGGGGTAGACACCGGGGAGCTGTTTTTT
CATSDSGLAGGVDTGELFF
>TRBV27|-|TRBJ2-1|-
TGTGCCAGCAGTTTATGGGGGCGGGGACACAGCTCCTACAATGAGCAGTTCTTC
CASSLWGRGHSSYNEQFF
>TRBV10-3|few|TRBJ2-1|TRBD2
TGTGCCATCAGTGATCGGGCTAGCGGGCCTTACAATGAGCAGTTCTTC
CAISDRASGPYNEQFF
>TRBV9|few|TRBJ1-2|-
TGTGCCAGCAGCGTAAGTGGACGGGACTATGGCTACACCTTC
CASSVSGRDYGYTF
>TRBV20-1|many|TRBJ1-4|-
TGCAGTGCTAGAGTTTTATCCGGGTTTGGGGAAAAACTGTTTTTT
CSARVLSGFGEKLFF
>TRBV29-1|many|TRBJ2-7|TRBD2
TGCAGCGTTGATCTAGCGGGGTACGAGCAGTACTTC
CSVDLAGYEQYF
>TRBV20-1|many|TRBJ2-1|TRBD2
TGCAGTGCTAGAGATCGGGCGGGGCTAGCGGCGTACAATGAGCAGTTCTTC
CSARDRAGLAAYNEQFF
>TRBV4-2|many|TRBJ2-5|-
TGTGCCAGCAGCCAAGTACGGAACGAGTACCAAGAGACCCAGTACTTC
CASSQVRNEYQETQYF
>TRBV28|many|TRBJ2-3|-
TGTGCCAGCAGTGGTCGGCGGGGTACGCAGTATTTT
CASSGRRGTQYF
>TRBV6-2/TRBV6-3|many|TRBJ2-4|-
TGTGCCAGCAGTCTCGGACTAATTGGTGACATTCAGTACTTC
CASSLGLIGDIQYF
>TRBV5-5|-|TRBJ2-7|-
TGTGCCAGCAGCGGGCCCCGATACGAGCAGTACTTC
CASSGPRYEQYF
>TRBV28|few|TRBJ2-7|TRBD2
TGTGCCAGCAGTCCGGGACTAGCGGGTGCCGGGTTTGAGCAGTACTTC
CASSPGLAGAGFEQYF
>TRBV20-1|-|TRBJ2-5|TRBD2
TGCAGTGCTAGTATTCCAGCGGGAGCGGAAGAGACCCAGTACTTC
CSASIPAGAEETQYF
>TRBV5-1|many|TRBJ1-2|TRBD1
TGCGCCAGCAGCACAGACAGGGCCCTGGCGGGCTACACCTTC
CASSTDRALAGYTF
>TRBV27|few|TRBJ2-5|TRBD2
TGTGCCAGCAGTCAGAGAGGGACTACTCAAGAGACCCAGTACTTC
CASSQRGTTQETQYF
>TRBV5-6|few|TRBJ2-7|-
TGTGCCAGCAGCTTGGCCAATATTTTCCCGCTTCGCCACGAGCAGTACTTC
CASSLANIFPLRHEQYF
>TRBV5-1|many|TRBJ2-1|TRBD2
TGCGCCAGCAGGGGACTACGAGGTCGGGAGCAGTTCTTC
CASRGLRGREQFF
>TRBV6-2/TRBV6-3|few|TRBJ2-1|TRBD2
TGTGCCAGCAGTTACTCGAAGGAGGGAGGGCCCTTGTACAATGAGCAGTTCTTC
CASSYSKEGGPLYNEQFF
>TRBV20-1|-|TRBJ2-4|-
TGCAGTGCAAAGGACAGCTCACCCGTAGCCAAAAACATTCAGTACTTC
CSAKDSSPVAKNIQYF
>TRBV6-2/TRBV6-3|many|TRBJ1-1|-
TGTGCCAGCAGTTACATAGATCTTCGCGGGATGAACACTGAAGCTTTCTTT
CASSYIDLRGMNTEAFF
>TRBV30|few|TRBJ2-7|-
TGTGCCTGGACCCAGTCTAAGAGCTCCTACGAGCAGTACTTC
CAWTQSKSSYEQYF
>TRBV29-1|few|TRBJ2-5|-
TGCAGCGTTGAGTTGGACAGCCAAACGGCAGAGACCCAGTACTTC
CSVELDSQTAETQYF
>TRBV29-1|few|TRBJ2-2|-
TGCAGCGTACCTACAGACTCCGGGGAGCTGTTTTTT
CSVPTDSGELFF
>TRBV28|-|TRBJ1-5|-
TGTGCCAGCAGCCGAACATCTCCCTGGCCCCAGCATTTT
CASSRTSPWPQHF